This TCR beta chain was sequenced in a study of blood T cell repertoires in COVID-19. Germline V CDR1 and CDR2: SGHVS, FQNEAQ. This CDR3 is built from 16 residues. Trimming removed 2 bases from V and 6 bases from J, with 17 bases in between. In the source study's methods: Amplification with reference gene primers provided the estimates of nucleated cell counts. Here immunoSEQ multiplex PCR was the method, and the copy in TCRdb shows in-frame clones only, minus some. The V and J calls and clone size come from that table; D and trimming were worked out from the DNA. The table includes some 150,000 clones, over 65% detected once.

The V call is TRBV7-8, the J call TRBJ2-1; the D gene is possibly TRBD1 (6 bases). The sequenced sample consisted of peripheral blood. The receptor comes from a human donor in a cohort sampled during active COVID-19. The CDR3 spells CASSLPPGTYGNEQFF. For the CDR3, the DNA is TGTGCCAGCAGCTTACCTCCTGGGACATATGGCAATGAGCAGTTCTTC.